The rows below give T cell receptor beta chains drawn from one sample of a study of CD8 T cells in Susac syndrome. One entry per CDR3 protein, called by TCRdb with MiXCR from the immunoSEQ multiplex PCR reads. The sample shows about 110,000 distinct CDR3 sequences, less than 95% of them seen only once. What was sequenced was CD8+ T cells from PBMCs. These receptor sequences come from a human donor with Susac syndrome. Each CDR3 is given with its conserved first and last residue.

J gene,V gene,CDR3 protein
TRBJ1-1,TRBV6-6,CASSYPNTEAFF
TRBJ1-1,TRBV12-3/TRBV12-4,CASSLGENTEAFF
TRBJ1-1,TRBV5-6,CASSSEGGLNTEAFF
TRBJ1-2,TRBV20-1,CSAPPGGGSDYGYTF
TRBJ2-5,TRBV12-3/TRBV12-4,CASSFGGETQYF
TRBJ2-7,TRBV2,CASSEGSASYEQYF
TRBJ2-1,TRBV20-1,CSARVQPEQFF
TRBJ2-7,TRBV6-5,CASSYSNGQIEQYF
TRBJ2-5,TRBV20-1,CSARPRDSRVNEETQYF
TRBJ2-5,TRBV6-2/TRBV6-3,CASSLPTGEGETQYF
TRBJ2-2,TRBV11-2,CASSLVGPGELFF
TRBJ2-5,TRBV7-9,CASSLGSRWETQYF
TRBJ2-2,TRBV9,CASSVASRQGAGELFF
TRBJ1-2,TRBV19,CASTPRPTELRNYGYTF
TRBJ1-5,TRBV19,CASSIPRDRSYSNQPQHF
TRBJ2-3,TRBV9,CASSVGVGSTDTQYF
TRBJ2-7,TRBV4-3,CASSQEYPTTYEQYF
TRBJ2-5,TRBV20-1,CSARNRDGETQYF
TRBJ2-2,TRBV5-6,CASSRGGNTGELFF
TRBJ1-6,TRBV20-1,CSARPPQPGWDSPLHF
TRBJ1-2,TRBV9,CASSVESMLAWGYTF
TRBJ2-7,TRBV14,CASSSGGLEYEQYF
TRBJ2-7,TRBV6-2/TRBV6-3,CASRGPGGGYEQYF
TRBJ1-2,TRBV7-9,CASSLGGTNYGYTF
TRBJ2-7,TRBV29-1,CSAGRNAYEQYF
TRBJ1-5,TRBV10-3,CAISESIGQRHQPQHF
TRBJ1-1,TRBV6-1,CASRSDMNTEAFF
TRBJ1-1,TRBV25-1,CASSGGGRGTEAFF
TRBJ2-7,TRBV3-1,CASGLAGVYEQYF
TRBJ2-3,TRBV7-9,CASRPPGGRDTQYF
TRBJ2-7,TRBV3-1,CASSPAMDIYYEQYF
TRBJ2-7,TRBV20-1,CSARSDREGTYEQYF
TRBJ2-5,TRBV10-3,CAIRGTGEETQYF
TRBJ2-5,TRBV3-1,CASRHLAGGQETQYF
TRBJ2-7,TRBV20-1,CSARIGYEQYF
TRBJ2-5,TRBV2,CASSEALRRVLQETQYF
TRBJ2-1,TRBV6-5,CASSYSRGARDEQFF
TRBJ2-3,TRBV2,CASSEQLSTDTQYF
TRBJ2-7,TRBV20-1,CSAAGDRGDYEQYF
TRBJ2-6,TRBV29-1,CSVEDPRQSSGANVLTF
TRBJ2-4,TRBV7-3,CASSLTGTSGENIQYF
TRBJ2-5,TRBV7-8,CASSLLEGGQETQYF
TRBJ2-1,TRBV7-3,CASSLRGGVYNEQFF
TRBJ2-7,TRBV27,CASSAGDRAYEQYF
TRBJ2-7,TRBV15,CATSGTGTIYEQYF
TRBJ1-2,TRBV9,CASSVEIGTGAGYTF
TRBJ2-7,TRBV20-1,CSASSGGNIYEQYF
TRBJ1-5,TRBV9,CASSASGDGNQPQHF
TRBJ2-3,TRBV29-1,CSVDVPMGDYTQYF
TRBJ2-4,TRBV9,CASSPSGSGGPKNIQYF
TRBJ1-2,TRBV29-1,CSVEGGDRLYGYTF
TRBJ2-3,TRBV3-1,CASSQDDHESTDTQYF
TRBJ1-2,TRBV9,CASSASATAANYGYTF
TRBJ2-2,TRBV2,CASSASGRNTGELFF